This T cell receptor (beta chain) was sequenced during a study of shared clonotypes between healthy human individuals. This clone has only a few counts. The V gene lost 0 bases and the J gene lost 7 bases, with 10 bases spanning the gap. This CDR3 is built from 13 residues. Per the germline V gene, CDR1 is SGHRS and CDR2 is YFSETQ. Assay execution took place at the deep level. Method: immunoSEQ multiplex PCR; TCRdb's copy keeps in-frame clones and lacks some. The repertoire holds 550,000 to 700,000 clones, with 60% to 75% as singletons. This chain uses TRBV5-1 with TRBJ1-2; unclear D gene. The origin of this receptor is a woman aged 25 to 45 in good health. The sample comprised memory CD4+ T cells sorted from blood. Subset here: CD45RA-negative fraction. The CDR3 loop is CASSLAGRSGYTF. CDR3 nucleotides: TGCGCCAGCAGCTTGGCCGGGCGGAGTGGCTACACCTTC.